This T cell receptor (beta chain) was captured in a study of cytomegalovirus exposure and HLA in healthy donors. Overall study: Among several hundred genotyped donors, more than 65% fell in the Caucasian-associated ancestry cluster.

The germline V and J ends were trimmed by 3 bases and 2 bases, with 14 bases remaining between them. This CDR3 contains 16 residues. Germline V lookup: CDR1 LNHDA, CDR2 SQIVND (reference sequence). 13 Jbeta primers and 60 Vbeta primers were used for the PCR. The table came from immunoSEQ multiplex PCR; TCRdb's copy has only in-frame clones and leaves some out. The sample consists of some 140,000 clones, around 68% of them appearing once. Sequenced material: PBMCs. The TCR comes from a man aged 25-40 years in good health and CMV-seronegative. The J gene is TRBJ1-5, the V gene TRBV19, with a weak D call TRBD1 (6 bases). CDR3 in DNA: TGTGCCAGTAGTATGGAGGTGGCAGGGGGCAATCAGCCCCAGCATTTT. Translating gives CASSMEVAGGNQPQHF.